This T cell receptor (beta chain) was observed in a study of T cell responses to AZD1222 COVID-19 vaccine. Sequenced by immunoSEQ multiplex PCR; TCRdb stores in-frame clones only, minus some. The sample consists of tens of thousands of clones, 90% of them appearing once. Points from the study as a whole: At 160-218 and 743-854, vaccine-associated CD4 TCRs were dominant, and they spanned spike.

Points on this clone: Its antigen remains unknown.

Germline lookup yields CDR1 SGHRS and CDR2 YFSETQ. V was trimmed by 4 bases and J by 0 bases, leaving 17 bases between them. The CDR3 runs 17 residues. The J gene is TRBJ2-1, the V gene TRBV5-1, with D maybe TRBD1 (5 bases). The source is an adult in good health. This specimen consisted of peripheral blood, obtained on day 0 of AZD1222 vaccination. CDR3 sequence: CASSPPGAGSSYNEQFF. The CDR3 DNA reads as TGCGCCAGCAGCCCCCCTGGGGCCGGAAGCTCCTACAATGAGCAGTTCTTC.